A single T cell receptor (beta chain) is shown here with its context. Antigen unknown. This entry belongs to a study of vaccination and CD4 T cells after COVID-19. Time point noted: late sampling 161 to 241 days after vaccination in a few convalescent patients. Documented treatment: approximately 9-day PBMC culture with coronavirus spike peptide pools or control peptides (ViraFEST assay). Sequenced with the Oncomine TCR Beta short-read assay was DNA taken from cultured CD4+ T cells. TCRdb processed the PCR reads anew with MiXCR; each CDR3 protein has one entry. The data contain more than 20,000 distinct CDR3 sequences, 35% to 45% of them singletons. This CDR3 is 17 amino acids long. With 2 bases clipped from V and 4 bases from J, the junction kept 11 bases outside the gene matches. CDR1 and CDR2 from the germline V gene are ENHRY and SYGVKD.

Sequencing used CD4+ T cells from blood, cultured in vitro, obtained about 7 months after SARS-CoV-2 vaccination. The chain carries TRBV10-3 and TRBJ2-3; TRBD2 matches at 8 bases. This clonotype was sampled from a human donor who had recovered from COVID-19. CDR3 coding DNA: TGTGCCATCAGTGAGAGGTCCGGTCGAGCGGGAGCAGATACGCAGTATTTT. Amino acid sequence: CAISERSGRAGADTQYF.